Each of the 2 T cell receptor beta chains below was sequenced from the same sample in a study of T-cell reconstitution after alpha-beta-depleted transplantation in children. Unique molecular identifiers tagged the TCRbeta library. Each CDR3 protein gets one entry after TCRdb re-called the PCR reads with MiXCR. The sample lists 360,000 or so distinct CDR3 sequences; about a fifth were seen once. The sequences come from PBMCs from the stem cell graft donor, collected from the stem cell graft. The receptors come from a human donor who donated a stem cell graft to a child with acute myeloid leukemia.

This clonotype has more than one count but fewer than ten. This chain uses TRBV5-1 with TRBJ2-7, with TRBD2 matching 9 bases. The V gene's germline CDR1 is SGHRS and CDR2 YFSETQ. The trim removed 2 bases at V and 2 bases at J, leaving 2 bases unmatched. The CDR3 totals 14 residues. CDR3 sequence reads: CASSFSGRTYEQYF. CDR3 coding DNA: TGCGCCAGCAGCTTTAGCGGGAGAACCTACGAGCAGTACTTC.

This clonotype was seen a handful of times. The chain recombines TRBV9 with TRBJ2-3, with D unresolved. The CDR3 is 11 residues long. From germline, CDR1 is SGDLS and CDR2 YYNGEE. V gave up 3 bases and J gave up 11 bases, with 10 bases separating them. The CDR3 spells CASSGDGQQYF. The CDR3 DNA follows: TGTGCCAGCAGCGGAGACGGCCAGCAGTATTTT.